This entry concerns a single T cell receptor (beta chain). V was trimmed by 3 bases and J by 2 bases, leaving 14 bases between them. The CDR3 runs to 15 residues. The data are from a study of CD8 T cells in Susac syndrome. Sequencing of TCR beta drew on CD8+ and CD4+ T cells from blood. Random-hexamer reverse transcription was applied to roughly 0.45 to 1 ug RNA. Amplification of TCR beta CDR3 across 54 Vbeta and 13 Jbeta was performed with immunoSEQ multiplex PCR. TCRdb passed the immunoSEQ multiplex PCR reads through MiXCR, listing each CDR3 protein once. The sample includes around 71,000 distinct CDR3 sequences, just over 95% seen only once; the top ten take 0.09% to 0.13%.

The clonotype originates from a human donor with multiple sclerosis. V and J are TRBV12-3 or TRBV12-4 and TRBJ2-7, with D perhaps TRBD1 or TRBD2 (6 bases each). Sequencing was performed on CD4+ T cells from PBMCs. The CDR3 protein is CASSLGGGPTYEQYF. The CDR3 DNA reads as TGTGCCAGCAGTTTGGGGGGCGGTCCGACCTACGAGCAGTACTTC.